A selection of T cell receptor beta chains follows, all from one sample in a study of shared clonotypes between healthy human individuals. TCRdb's copy holds only in-frame clones and misses some; the assay was immunoSEQ multiplex PCR. The data show roughly 650,000 clones, around 97% seen once. Sample: naive CD4+ T cells sorted from blood. Source of these receptors: a woman aged 25 to 39 in good health. The CDR3 runs from the conserved cysteine through the conserved F or W. Each record gives: J gene, clone size, D gene, V gene, CDR3 protein, CDR3 DNA. A D gene is named only where the DNA matches it firmly. Expanded clones are given a class, and other clones once, few, many or no size at all.

J gene: TRBJ2-7
clone size: once
D gene: TRBD1
V gene: TRBV28
CDR3 protein: CASSNHRGSYEQYF
CDR3 DNA: TGTGCCAGCAGTAACCACAGGGGCTCCTACGAGCAGTACTTC

J gene: TRBJ2-1
clone size: once
D gene: TRBD2
V gene: TRBV12-5
CDR3 protein: CASGFLLAGAQVYNEQFF
CDR3 DNA: TGTGCTAGTGGTTTTTTACTAGCGGGAGCTCAGGTTTACAATGAGCAGTTCTTC

J gene: TRBJ2-7
clone size: .
D gene: .
V gene: TRBV7-8
CDR3 protein: CASSGSGLPSYEQYF
CDR3 DNA: TGTGCCAGCAGCGGTTCGGGACTTCCATCCTACGAGCAGTACTTC

J gene: TRBJ1-3
clone size: .
D gene: .
V gene: TRBV5-1
CDR3 protein: CASSLSLSGNTIYF
CDR3 DNA: TGCGCCAGCAGCTTGAGTCTCTCTGGAAACACCATATATTTT

J gene: TRBJ1-5
clone size: .
D gene: .
V gene: TRBV28
CDR3 protein: CASSWGAASNQPQHF
CDR3 DNA: TGTGCCAGCAGTTGGGGGGCGGCTAGCAATCAGCCCCAGCATTTT

J gene: TRBJ2-1
clone size: .
D gene: TRBD2
V gene: TRBV27
CDR3 protein: CASSFGGGPYEQFF
CDR3 DNA: TGTGCCAGCAGTTTCGGGGGAGGGCCCTATGAGCAGTTCTTC

J gene: TRBJ2-7
clone size: .
D gene: TRBD2
V gene: TRBV11-3
CDR3 protein: CASTPTSGSYEQYF
CDR3 DNA: TGTGCCAGCACCCCCACTAGCGGGAGTTACGAGCAGTACTTC

J gene: TRBJ2-2
clone size: .
D gene: .
V gene: TRBV6-1
CDR3 protein: CASSPISTGELFF
CDR3 DNA: TGTGCCAGCTCCCCCATCAGCACCGGGGAGCTGTTTTTT

J gene: TRBJ2-1
clone size: once
D gene: .
V gene: TRBV7-2
CDR3 protein: CASRQGGSYNEQFF
CDR3 DNA: TGTGCCAGCAGGCAGGGAGGCTCCTACAATGAGCAGTTCTTC

J gene: TRBJ2-7
clone size: .
D gene: TRBD2
V gene: TRBV18
CDR3 protein: CASSPSSSGNSYEQYF
CDR3 DNA: TGTGCCAGCTCACCCTCCAGCAGCGGGAACTCCTACGAGCAGTACTTC

J gene: TRBJ1-5
clone size: .
D gene: TRBD1
V gene: TRBV11-3
CDR3 protein: CASSPRDRTSPQHF
CDR3 DNA: TGTGCCAGCAGCCCGCGGGACAGAACGTCGCCCCAGCATTTT

J gene: TRBJ2-3
clone size: .
D gene: .
V gene: TRBV9
CDR3 protein: CASSGVDSLTDTQYF
CDR3 DNA: TGTGCCAGCAGCGGGGTGGACTCTCTCACAGATACGCAGTATTTT

J gene: TRBJ1-2
clone size: .
D gene: TRBD1
V gene: TRBV11-2
CDR3 protein: CASSLGDRVNRGYTF
CDR3 DNA: TGTGCCAGCAGCTTAGGGGACAGGGTGAATAGGGGCTACACCTTC

J gene: TRBJ2-7
clone size: .
D gene: .
V gene: TRBV5-1
CDR3 protein: CASSLSSPYEQYF
CDR3 DNA: TGCGCCAGCAGCTTATCCAGTCCCTACGAGCAGTACTTC

J gene: TRBJ1-1
clone size: .
D gene: TRBD1
V gene: TRBV5-4
CDR3 protein: CASSSTGGGTEAFF
CDR3 DNA: TGTGCCAGCAGCTCGACAGGGGGAGGCACTGAAGCTTTCTTT

J gene: TRBJ2-1
clone size: .
D gene: .
V gene: TRBV5-8
CDR3 protein: CASSIGVSDEQFF
CDR3 DNA: TGTGCCAGCAGCATCGGGGTGTCGGATGAGCAGTTCTTC

J gene: TRBJ2-3
clone size: .
D gene: .
V gene: TRBV19
CDR3 protein: CASSMGRTTDTQYF
CDR3 DNA: TGTGCCAGTAGTATGGGCAGGACCACAGATACGCAGTATTTT

J gene: TRBJ1-3
clone size: .
D gene: .
V gene: TRBV27
CDR3 protein: CASSLLGAGNTIYF
CDR3 DNA: TGTGCCAGCAGTTTATTAGGGGCCGGAAACACCATATATTTT

J gene: TRBJ2-3
clone size: .
D gene: .
V gene: TRBV2
CDR3 protein: CASSELGPNNTQYF
CDR3 DNA: TGTGCCAGCAGTGAATTAGGCCCAAATAATACGCAGTATTTT

J gene: TRBJ2-7
clone size: .
D gene: .
V gene: TRBV20-1
CDR3 protein: CSARVNYEQYF
CDR3 DNA: TGCAGTGCTAGGGTCAACTACGAGCAGTACTTC